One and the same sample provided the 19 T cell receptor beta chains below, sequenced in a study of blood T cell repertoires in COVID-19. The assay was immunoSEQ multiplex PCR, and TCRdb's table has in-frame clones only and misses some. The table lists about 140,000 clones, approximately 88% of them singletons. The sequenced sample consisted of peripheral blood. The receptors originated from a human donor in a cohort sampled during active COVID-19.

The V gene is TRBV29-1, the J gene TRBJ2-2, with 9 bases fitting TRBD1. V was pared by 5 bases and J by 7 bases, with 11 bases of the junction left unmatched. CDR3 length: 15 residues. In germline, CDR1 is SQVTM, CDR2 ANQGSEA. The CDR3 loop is CSVRKDRGLGGELFF. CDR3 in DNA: TGCAGCGTTCGAAAGGACAGGGGATTAGGCGGGGAGCTGTTTTTT.

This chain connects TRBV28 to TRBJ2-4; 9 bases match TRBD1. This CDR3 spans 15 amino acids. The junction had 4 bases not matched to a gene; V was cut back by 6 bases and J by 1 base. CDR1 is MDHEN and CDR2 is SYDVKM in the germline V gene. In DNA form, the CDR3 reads TGTGCCAGCAGCTGGACAGGGGACGCCAAAAACATTCAGTACTTC. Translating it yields CASSWTGDAKNIQYF.

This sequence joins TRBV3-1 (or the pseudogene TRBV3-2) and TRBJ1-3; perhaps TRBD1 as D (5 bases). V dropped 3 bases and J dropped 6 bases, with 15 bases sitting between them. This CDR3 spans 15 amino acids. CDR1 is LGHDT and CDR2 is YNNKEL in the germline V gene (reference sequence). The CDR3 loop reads CASSHRTIPVNTIYF. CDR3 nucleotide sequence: TGTGCCAGCAGCCATCGGACAATACCGGTAAACACCATATATTTT.

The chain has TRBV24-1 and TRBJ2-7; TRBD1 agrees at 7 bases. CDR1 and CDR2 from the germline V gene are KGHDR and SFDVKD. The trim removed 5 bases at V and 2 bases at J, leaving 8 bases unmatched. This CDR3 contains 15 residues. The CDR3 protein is CATSGGPTGAYEQYF. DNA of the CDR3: TGTGCCACCAGTGGGGGGCCAACAGGGGCCTACGAGCAGTACTTC.

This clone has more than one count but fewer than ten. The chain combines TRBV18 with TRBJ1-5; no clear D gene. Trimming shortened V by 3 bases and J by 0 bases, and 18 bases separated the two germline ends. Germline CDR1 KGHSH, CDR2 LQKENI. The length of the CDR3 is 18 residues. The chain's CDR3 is CASSPLPRPGVSNQPQHF. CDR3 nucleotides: TGTGCCAGCTCACCCCTTCCAAGGCCCGGGGTTAGCAATCAGCCCCAGCATTTT.

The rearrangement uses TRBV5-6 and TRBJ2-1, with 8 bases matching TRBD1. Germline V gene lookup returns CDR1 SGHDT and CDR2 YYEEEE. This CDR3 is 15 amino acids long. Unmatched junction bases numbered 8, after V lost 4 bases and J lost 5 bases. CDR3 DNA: TGTGCCAGCAGCCGGCAGGGGGCGAAGAACAATGAGCAGTTCTTC. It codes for CASSRQGAKNNEQFF.

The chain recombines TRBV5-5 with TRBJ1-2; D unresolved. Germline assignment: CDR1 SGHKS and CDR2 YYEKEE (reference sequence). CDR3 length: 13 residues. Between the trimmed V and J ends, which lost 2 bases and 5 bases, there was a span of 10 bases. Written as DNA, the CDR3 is TGTGCCAGCAGCTTAACCGGGAGTTATGGCTACACCTTC. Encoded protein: CASSLTGSYGYTF.

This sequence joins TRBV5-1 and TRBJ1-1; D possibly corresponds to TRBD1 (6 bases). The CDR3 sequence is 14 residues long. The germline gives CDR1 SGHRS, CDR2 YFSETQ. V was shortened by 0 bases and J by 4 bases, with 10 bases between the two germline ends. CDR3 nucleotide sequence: TGCGCCAGCAGCTTGGTGGGGGCAGGCACTGAAGCTTTCTTT. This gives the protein CASSLVGAGTEAFF. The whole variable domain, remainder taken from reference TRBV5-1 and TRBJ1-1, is KAGVTQTPRYLIKTRGQQVTLSCSPISGHRSVSWYQQTPGQGLQFLFEYFSETQRNKGNFPGRFSGRQFSNSRSEMNVSTLELGDSALYLCASSLVGAGTEAFFGQGTRLTVV.

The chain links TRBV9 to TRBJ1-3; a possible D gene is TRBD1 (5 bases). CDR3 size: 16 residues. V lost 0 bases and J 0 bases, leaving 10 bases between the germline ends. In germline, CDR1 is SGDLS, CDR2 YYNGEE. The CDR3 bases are TGTGCCAGCAGCGTAGCTGGGGGGTTCTCTGGAAACACCATATATTTT. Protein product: CASSVAGGFSGNTIYF.

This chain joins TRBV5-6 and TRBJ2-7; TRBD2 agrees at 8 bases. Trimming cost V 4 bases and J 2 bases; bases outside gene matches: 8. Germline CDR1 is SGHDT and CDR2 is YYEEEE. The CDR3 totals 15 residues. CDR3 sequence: CASSVRLAPAYEQYF. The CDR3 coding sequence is TGTGCCAGCAGCGTCCGACTAGCGCCGGCCTACGAGCAGTACTTC. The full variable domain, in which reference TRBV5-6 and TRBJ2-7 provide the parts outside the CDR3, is DAGVTQSPTHLIKTRGQQVTLRCSPKSGHDTVSWYQQALGQGPQFIFQYYEEEERQRGNFPDRFSGHQFPNYSSELNVNALLLGDSALYLCASSVRLAPAYEQYFGPGTRLTVT.

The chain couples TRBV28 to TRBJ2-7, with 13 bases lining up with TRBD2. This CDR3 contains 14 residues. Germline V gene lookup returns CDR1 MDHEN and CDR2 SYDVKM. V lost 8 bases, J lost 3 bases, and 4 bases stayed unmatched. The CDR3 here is CASQGLAGVYEQYF. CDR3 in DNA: TGTGCCAGCCAAGGACTAGCGGGAGTCTACGAGCAGTACTTC.

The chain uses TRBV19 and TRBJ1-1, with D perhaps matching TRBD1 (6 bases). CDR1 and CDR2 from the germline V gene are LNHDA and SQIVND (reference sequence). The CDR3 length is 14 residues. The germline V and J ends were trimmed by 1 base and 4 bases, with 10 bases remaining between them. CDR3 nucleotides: TGTGCCAGTAGTATAGTTAAGGACAGCACTGAAGCTTTCTTT. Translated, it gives CASSIVKDSTEAFF.

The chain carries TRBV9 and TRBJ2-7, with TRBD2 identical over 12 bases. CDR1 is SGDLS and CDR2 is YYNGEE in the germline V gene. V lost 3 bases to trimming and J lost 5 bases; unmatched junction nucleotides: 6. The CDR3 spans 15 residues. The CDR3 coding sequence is TGTGCCAGCAGCGAAACTAGCGGGGGGAGCAACGAGCAGTACTTC. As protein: CASSETSGGSNEQYF.

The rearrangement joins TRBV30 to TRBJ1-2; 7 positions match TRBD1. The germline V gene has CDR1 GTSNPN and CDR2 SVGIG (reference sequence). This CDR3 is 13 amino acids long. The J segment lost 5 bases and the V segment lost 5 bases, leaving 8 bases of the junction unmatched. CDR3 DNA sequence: TGTGCCTGGCAACCCGGGACAGATTATGGCTACACCTTC. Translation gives CAWQPGTDYGYTF.

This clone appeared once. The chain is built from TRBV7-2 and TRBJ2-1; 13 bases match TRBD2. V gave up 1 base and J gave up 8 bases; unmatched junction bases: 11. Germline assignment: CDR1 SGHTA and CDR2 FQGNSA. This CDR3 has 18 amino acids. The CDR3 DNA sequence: TGTGCCAGCAGCTTAGAAAGCCTTGGGACTAGCGGGACCTATGAGCAGTTCTTC. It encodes CASSLESLGTSGTYEQFF. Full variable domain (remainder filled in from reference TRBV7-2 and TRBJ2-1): GAGVSQSPSNKVTEKGKDVELRCDPISGHTALYWYRQSLGQGLEFLIYFQGNSAPDKSGLPSDRFSAERTGGSVSTLTIQRTQQEDSAVYLCASSLESLGTSGTYEQFFGPGTRLTVL.

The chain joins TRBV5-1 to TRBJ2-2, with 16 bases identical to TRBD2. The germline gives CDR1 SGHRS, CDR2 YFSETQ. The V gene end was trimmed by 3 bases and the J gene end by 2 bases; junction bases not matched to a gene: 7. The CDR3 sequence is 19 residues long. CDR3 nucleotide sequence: TGCGCCAGCAGCTACACGGGACTAGCGGGAGGGTTAAACACCGGGGAGCTGTTTTTT. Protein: CASSYTGLAGGLNTGELFF.

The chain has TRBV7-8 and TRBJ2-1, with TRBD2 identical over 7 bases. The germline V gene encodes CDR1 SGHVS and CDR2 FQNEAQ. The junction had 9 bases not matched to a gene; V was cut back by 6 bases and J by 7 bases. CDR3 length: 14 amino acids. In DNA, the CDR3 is TGTGCCAGCAGTGAGATAGTCGGGAGGAATGAGCAGTTCTTC. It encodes CASSEIVGRNEQFF.

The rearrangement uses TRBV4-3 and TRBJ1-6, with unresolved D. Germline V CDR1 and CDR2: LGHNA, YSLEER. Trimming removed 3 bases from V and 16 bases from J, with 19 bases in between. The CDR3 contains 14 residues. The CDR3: CASSQGGRENRLHF. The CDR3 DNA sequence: TGCGCCAGCAGCCAGGGTGGTCGGGAAAATAGGCTCCACTTT.

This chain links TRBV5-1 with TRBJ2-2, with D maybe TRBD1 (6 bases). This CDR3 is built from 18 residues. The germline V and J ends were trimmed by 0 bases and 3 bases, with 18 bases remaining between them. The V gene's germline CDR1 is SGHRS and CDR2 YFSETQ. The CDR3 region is CASSLAMQGMADTGELFF. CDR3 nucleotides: TGCGCCAGCAGCTTGGCCATGCAGGGGATGGCGGACACCGGGGAGCTGTTTTTT.